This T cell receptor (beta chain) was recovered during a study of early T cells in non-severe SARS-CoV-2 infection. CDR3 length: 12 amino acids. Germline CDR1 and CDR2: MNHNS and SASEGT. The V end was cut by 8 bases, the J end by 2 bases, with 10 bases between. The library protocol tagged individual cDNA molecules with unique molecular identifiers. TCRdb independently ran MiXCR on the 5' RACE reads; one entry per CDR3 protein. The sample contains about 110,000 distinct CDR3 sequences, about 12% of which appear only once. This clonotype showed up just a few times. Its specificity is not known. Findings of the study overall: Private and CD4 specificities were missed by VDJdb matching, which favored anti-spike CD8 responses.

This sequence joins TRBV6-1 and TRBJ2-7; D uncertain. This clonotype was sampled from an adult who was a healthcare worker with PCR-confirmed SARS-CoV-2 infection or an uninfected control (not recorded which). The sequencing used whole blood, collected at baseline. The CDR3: CASYRTTYEQYF. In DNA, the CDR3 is TGTGCCAGCTATCGTACCACCTACGAGCAGTACTTC.